This T cell receptor beta chain stems from a study of T-cell reconstitution after alpha-beta-depleted transplantation in children. In the case of this clonotype: Its antigen remains unidentified.

The CDR3 loop spans 14 amino acids. The germline V gene has CDR1 MNHEY and CDR2 SVGAGI. V gave up 1 base and J gave up 3 bases, with 9 bases separating them. General study points: The main origin of T-cell counts and diversity one year after transplant was newly produced T cells. Several hundred expanded graft clones reportedly supplied alpha-beta T cells about two months after transplant. The study traced high day-60 TCRbeta diversity in some patients to surviving recipient T cells and thymic progenitors.

As it was prepared, the TCRbeta library received unique molecular identifiers. MiXCR was run by TCRdb on the PCR reads, yielding one entry per CDR3 protein. The table includes fewer than 550,000 distinct CDR3 sequences, about 16% detected once. Here the sequenced sample was PBMCs, mostly from graft donor cells, taken 360 days after TCRalphabeta/CD19-depleted stem cell transplant. V is TRBV6-5 and J is TRBJ2-5; D may be TRBD1 (6 bases). This sequence originates from a boy under three years old who had a stem cell transplant for Wiskott-Aldrich syndrome, so the T cells may come from the graft donor. For the CDR3, the DNA is TGTGCCAGCAGTTACTGGGACACTAAAGAGACCCAGTACTTC. This codes for CASSYWDTKETQYF.